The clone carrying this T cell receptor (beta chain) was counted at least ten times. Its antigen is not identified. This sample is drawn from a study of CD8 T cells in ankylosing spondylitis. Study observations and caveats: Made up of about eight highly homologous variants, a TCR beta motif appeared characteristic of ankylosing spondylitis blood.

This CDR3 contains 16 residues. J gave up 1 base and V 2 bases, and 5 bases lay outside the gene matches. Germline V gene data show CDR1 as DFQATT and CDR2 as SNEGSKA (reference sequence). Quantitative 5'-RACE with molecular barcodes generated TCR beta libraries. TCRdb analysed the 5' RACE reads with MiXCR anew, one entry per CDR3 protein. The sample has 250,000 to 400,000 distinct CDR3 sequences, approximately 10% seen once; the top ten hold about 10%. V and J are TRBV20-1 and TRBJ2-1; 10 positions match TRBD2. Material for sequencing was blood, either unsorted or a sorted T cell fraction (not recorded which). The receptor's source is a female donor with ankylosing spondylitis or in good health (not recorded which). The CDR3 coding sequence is TGCAGTGCTAGAACAGCGGGGGGGCCGTCCTACAATGAGCAGTTCTTC. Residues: CSARTAGGPSYNEQFF.